This T cell receptor beta chain was captured in a study of response to subunit inactivated influenza vaccine (dated 2018 in TCRdb). Background for the entire study: Deep quantitative profiling of the T cell receptor repertoire was used in the study to follow responses to a trivalent subunit inactivated influenza vaccine. Broad study findings and their caveats: The authors proposed that each seasonal influenza vaccination may bring in only a limited number of new T cells.

In the case of this clonotype: The antigen it recognizes is unknown. One base away there is no much larger clone; base qualities are not given.

The library was obtained by RT-PCR. Sequenced using an Illumina HiSeq 2500. TCRdb redid the processing of the public reads, applying fastp at Q25 and MiXCR, and retained in-frame beta chains. Every CDR3 protein is listed once, alongside the most common genes and DNA of its rows. The sample table shows roughly 650,000 distinct CDR3 sequences, and 15% to 19% are seen once. The top ten clonotypes cover around 10% of the sample. The sample in question was PBMCs from blood, obtained 11 to 12 days after vaccination. This clonotype was sampled from a man over 45 who received an inactivated influenza vaccine. Donor details come from another sample of the same person, matched by shared clones.

The CDR3 sequence is CASSTRQGAGGYTF. DNA sequence: TGTGCCAGCAGCACCCGACAGGGGGCGGGTGGCTACACCTTC. The chain employs TRBV16 and TRBJ1-2, and 10 bases in between align with TRBD1. The CDR3 runs 14 residues from the cysteine to the phenylalanine. CDR3 DNA only is kept here, 42 bases in frame from base 1. For this chain, trimming is 5 bases at the V end and 7 bases at the J end, and the number of junction bases without a gene match is 7. The germline V gene supplies CDR1 KGHSY and CDR2 FQNENV.